The 8 T cell receptor beta chains below all came from one sample that was sequenced in a study of cytomegalovirus exposure and HLA in healthy donors. Primers included in the PCR were 60 Vbeta and 13 Jbeta primers. Profiling relied on immunoSEQ multiplex PCR, and the TCRdb table lists in-frame clones only, not all of them. Among 30,000 to 45,000 clones listed, around 83% were seen once. The sample consisted of PBMCs. The receptors come from a woman aged 18-29 years in good health and CMV-seronegative.

The rearrangement links TRBV12-5 to TRBJ1-5; a weak D match, TRBD1 (5 bases). V lost 4 bases and J lost 5, with 9 bases in between. This CDR3 is built from 13 residues. From germline, CDR1 is LGHNT and CDR2 FRNRAP. The CDR3 sequence is CASGWGGDQPQHF. The CDR3 DNA is TGTGCTAGTGGTTGGGGGGGGGATCAGCCCCAGCATTTT.

As for this clone: Given the absence of the conserved phenylalanine or tryptophan at the CDR3 end, a read error is likely. This rearrangement joins TRBV7-9 to TRBJ1-2, with 10 bases lining up with TRBD1. Trimming at V came to 4 bases and at J to 0 bases, leaving 11 bases not matched to a gene. Germline CDR1 and CDR2: SEHNR and FQNEAQ (reference sequence). The CDR3 runs 18 residues. The CDR3 region is CASSSWGTGALTNYGYTS. The CDR3 DNA reads TGTGCCAGCAGCTCTTGGGGGACAGGGGCCCTCACTAACTATGGCTACACCTCC.

The chain uses TRBV28 and TRBJ1-5; 7 bases are a match to TRBD1. Trimming at V came to 10 bases and at J to 8 bases, leaving 14 bases not matched to a gene. Germline CDR1 reads MDHEN; CDR2 reads SYDVKM. CDR3 length: 14 residues. CDR3 DNA: TGTGCCATCAGATACAGGGGATCGGGAGAGCCCCAGCATTTT. This codes for CAIRYRGSGEPQHF. Full variable domain (rest looked up from reference TRBV28 and TRBJ1-5): DVKVTQSSRYLVKRTGEKVFLECVQDMDHENMFWYRQDPGLGLRLIYFSYDVKMKEKGDIPEGYSVSREKKERFSLILESASTNQTSMYLCAIRYRGSGEPQHFGDGTRLSIL.

The chain links TRBV7-9 to TRBJ1-4; D is possibly TRBD1 (6 bases). The V and J ends lost 4 bases and 8 bases respectively, with 11 bases between them. Per germline, CDR1 SEHNR and CDR2 FQNEAQ (reference sequence). This CDR3 comprises 13 residues. CDR3 in amino acids: CASSSRGPEKLFF. DNA for the CDR3: TGTGCCAGCAGCTCCAGGGGCCCGGAAAAACTGTTTTTT.

The CDR3 DNA reads TGTGCCAGCAGTGACCCGGGACTAGCGGGGAATGAGCAGTTCTTC. Translated, it gives CASSDPGLAGNEQFF. V usage is TRBV2 and J usage is TRBJ2-1; 13 bases match TRBD2. The V and J ends lost 3 bases and 7 bases, in that order; junction bases with no gene match: 3. Per germline, CDR1 SNHLY and CDR2 FYNNEI. This CDR3 comprises 15 residues.

The chain uses TRBV5-1 and TRBJ2-5; D is perhaps TRBD1 (6 bases). Germline lookup yields CDR1 SGHRS and CDR2 YFSETQ. V was trimmed by 4 bases and J by 4 bases, leaving 17 bases between them. The CDR3 is 15 amino acids. The CDR3 nucleotides are TGCGCCAGCAGCCTCACAGGGAGATCAGGAGAGACCCAGTACTTC. Translated, it gives CASSLTGRSGETQYF.

The CDR3 sequence is CASSFGGSHEQYF. The CDR3 region has the DNA TGTGCCAGCAGCTTCGGCGGGTCCCACGAGCAGTACTTC. The chain employs TRBV7-9 and TRBJ2-7, with D maybe TRBD2 (5 bases). Germline CDR1 is SEHNR and CDR2 is FQNEAQ (reference sequence). V was trimmed by 3 bases and J by 5 bases, leaving 11 bases between them. CDR3 size: 13 residues.

The gene calls are TRBV4-1 and TRBJ1-1; weak D call: TRBD1 (6 bases). V was trimmed by 4 bases and J by 5 bases, leaving 20 bases between them. Germline assignment: CDR1 MGHRA and CDR2 YSYEKL. The CDR3 is 16 residues long. CDR3 nucleotide sequence: TGCGCCAGCAGCCTTCCGGCCGGACAGTTAAAAACTGAAGCTTTCTTT. The encoded protein is CASSLPAGQLKTEAFF.